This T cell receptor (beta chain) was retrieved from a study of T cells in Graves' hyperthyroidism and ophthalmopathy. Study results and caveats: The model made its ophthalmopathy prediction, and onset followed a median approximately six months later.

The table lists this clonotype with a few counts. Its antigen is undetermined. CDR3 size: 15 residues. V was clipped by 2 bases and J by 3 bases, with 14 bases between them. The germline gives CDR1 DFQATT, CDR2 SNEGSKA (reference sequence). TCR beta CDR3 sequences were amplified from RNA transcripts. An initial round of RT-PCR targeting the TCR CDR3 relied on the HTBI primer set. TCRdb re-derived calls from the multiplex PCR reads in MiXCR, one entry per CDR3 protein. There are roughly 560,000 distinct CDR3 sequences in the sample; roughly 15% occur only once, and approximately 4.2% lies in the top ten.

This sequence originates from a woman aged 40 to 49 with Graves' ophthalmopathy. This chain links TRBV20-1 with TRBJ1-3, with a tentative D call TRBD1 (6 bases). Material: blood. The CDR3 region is CSARNAGQHGNTIYF. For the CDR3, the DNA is TGCAGTGCTAGAAACGCCGGACAGCATGGAAACACCATATATTTT.